These 13 T cell receptor beta chains came from one sample sequenced in a study of cytomegalovirus exposure and HLA in healthy donors. The PCR ran on 60 Vbeta and 13 Jbeta primers. TCRdb's copy holds only in-frame clones and misses some; the assay was immunoSEQ multiplex PCR. The table records about 90,000 clones, around four fifths of them present only once. Sequences were obtained from PBMCs. These receptors were taken from a man aged 30 to 45 in good health and CMV-seronegative.

J is TRBJ2-7 and V is TRBV25-1; D unresolved. V gave up 0 bases and J gave up 4 bases, with 7 bases separating them. The CDR3 spans 13 residues. The V gene's germline CDR1 is MGHDK and CDR2 SYGVNS. CDR3 loop: CASSEYSVYEQYF. In DNA form, the CDR3 reads TGTGCCAGCAGTGAATATTCGGTGTACGAGCAGTACTTC.

The chain links TRBV7-6 to TRBJ2-3; a possible D gene is TRBD1 (6 bases). The CDR3 spans 16 residues. The germline gives CDR1 SGHVS, CDR2 FNYEAQ. V gave up 1 base and J gave up 9 bases, with 20 bases separating them. The CDR3 DNA follows: TGTGCCAGCAGCTTAGTTGAGGGACAAACGGATTACACGCAGTATTTT. Translated: CASSLVEGQTDYTQYF.

The J gene is TRBJ1-3, the V gene TRBV4-2; TRBD1 matches at 8 bases. Unmatched junction bases numbered 12, after V lost 3 bases and J lost 5 bases. Germline CDR1 is LGHNA and CDR2 is YNFKEQ. The CDR3 length is 17 residues. In DNA, the CDR3 is TGTGCCAGCAGCCAGTCGACCGGGACAGGATTCCGAAACACCATATATTTT. Amino acids: CASSQSTGTGFRNTIYF.

J is TRBJ1-5 and V is TRBV6-5, with unresolved D. The V end lost 9 bases, the J end lost 0 bases, and 9 bases lay between the germline ends. Germline CDR1 MNHEY, CDR2 SVGAGI. The length of the CDR3 is 13 residues. This chain's CDR3 is CASSRVSNQPQHF. The CDR3 DNA sequence: TGTGCCAGTTCGCGGGTTAGCAATCAGCCCCAGCATTTT.

This chain joins TRBV29-1 and TRBJ1-1; D is perhaps TRBD1 (5 bases). CDR1 and CDR2 (germline): SQVTM, ANQGSEA. This CDR3 has 12 amino acids. V was cut by 7 bases and J by 3 bases, with 12 bases left in between. The CDR3 bases are TGCAGCGCCCTGCGGGGGGACACTGAAGCTTTCTTT. Translating it yields CSALRGDTEAFF.

Sample share makes this clone medium-sized (0.01 to 0.1%). Mismatch with germline at one junction end may stem from a read error. The chain employs TRBV2 and TRBJ1-1; a weak D match, TRBD1 (5 bases). CDR1 is SNHLY and CDR2 is FYNNEI in the germline V gene. The CDR3 extends over 14 amino acids. CDR3 residues: CANSFGGVNTEAFF. DNA of the CDR3: TGTGCCAACAGTTTTGGGGGGGTGAACACTGAAGCTTTCTTT.

This clone showed up just a few times. The genes are TRBV30 and TRBJ1-2; tentatively, D is TRBD1 (5 bases). The CDR3 is 13 amino acids. Germline assignment: CDR1 GTSNPN and CDR2 SVGIG (reference sequence). Trimming shortened V by 4 bases and J by 6 bases, and 15 bases separated the two germline ends. In DNA, the CDR3 is TGTGCCTGGACCACGGGGGGGTTTGATGGCTACACCTTC. Encoded protein: CAWTTGGFDGYTF.

The rearrangement links TRBV19 to TRBJ1-5; 8 nucleotides agree with TRBD1. The junction had 8 bases not matched to a gene; V was cut back by 5 bases and J by 2 bases. Germline CDR1 and CDR2: LNHDA and SQIVND (reference sequence). This CDR3 is 16 amino acids long. The DNA of the CDR3 is TGTGCCAGTAGTGAACGGACAGGGTCGGGCAATCAGCCCCAGCATTTT. Amino acids: CASSERTGSGNQPQHF.

The chain carries TRBV2 and TRBJ2-2; 7 positions match TRBD1. The germline CDR1 and CDR2 sequences are SNHLY and FYNNEI. With V trimmed by 6 bases and J by 2 bases, 9 bases remained unmatched. CDR3 length: 16 residues. The CDR3 sequence is CASSDTGTANTGELFF. For the CDR3, the DNA is TGTGCCAGCAGCGATACCGGGACAGCCAACACCGGGGAGCTGTTTTTT. The variable domain in full, completed from reference TRBV2 and TRBJ2-2, reads EPEVTQTPSHQVTQMGQEVILRCVPISNHLYFYWYRQILGQKVEFLVSFYNNEISEKSEIFDDQFSVERPDGSNFTLKIRSTKLEDSAMYFCASSDTGTANTGELFFGEGSRLTVL.

V usage is TRBV5-4 and J usage is TRBJ2-6, with D unresolved. Between the trimmed V and J ends, which lost 0 bases and 0 bases, there was a span of 10 bases. This CDR3 has 17 residues. CDR1 and CDR2 (germline): SGHNT, YYREEE (reference sequence). The CDR3 sequence: CASSLGSRFSGANVLTF. As DNA, the CDR3 is TGTGCCAGCAGCTTGGGCTCACGGTTCTCTGGGGCCAACGTCCTGACTTTC.

The chain combines TRBV7-9 with TRBJ1-1, with D hard to call. The germline CDR1 and CDR2 sequences are SEHNR and FQNEAQ (reference sequence). There are 11 residues in the CDR3. V was pared by 2 bases and J by 8 bases, with 6 bases between. The DNA of the CDR3 is TGTGCCAGCAGCTTACCTCCGGAAGCTTTCTTT. Protein: CASSLPPEAFF.

The chain carries TRBV7-9 and TRBJ2-7, with a tentative D call TRBD1 (6 bases). From germline, CDR1 is SEHNR and CDR2 FQNEAQ (reference sequence). The CDR3 covers 16 residues. Deletions cut 2 bases from V and 2 bases from J, with 16 bases between. CDR3 nucleotides: TGTGCCAGCAGCTTAACAACAGGGCGCAAAACCTACGAGCAGTACTTC. Translated: CASSLTTGRKTYEQYF.

The chain is built from TRBV7-2 and TRBJ2-7, with 7 nucleotides matching TRBD1. The V gene end was trimmed by 0 bases and the J gene end by 0 bases; junction bases not matched to a gene: 5. The CDR3 has 16 residues. Germline loops: CDR1 SGHTA, CDR2 FQGNSA. The CDR3 bases are TGTGCCAGCAGCTTAGCACAGGGGCCATACTCCTACGAGCAGTACTTC. Protein: CASSLAQGPYSYEQYF.